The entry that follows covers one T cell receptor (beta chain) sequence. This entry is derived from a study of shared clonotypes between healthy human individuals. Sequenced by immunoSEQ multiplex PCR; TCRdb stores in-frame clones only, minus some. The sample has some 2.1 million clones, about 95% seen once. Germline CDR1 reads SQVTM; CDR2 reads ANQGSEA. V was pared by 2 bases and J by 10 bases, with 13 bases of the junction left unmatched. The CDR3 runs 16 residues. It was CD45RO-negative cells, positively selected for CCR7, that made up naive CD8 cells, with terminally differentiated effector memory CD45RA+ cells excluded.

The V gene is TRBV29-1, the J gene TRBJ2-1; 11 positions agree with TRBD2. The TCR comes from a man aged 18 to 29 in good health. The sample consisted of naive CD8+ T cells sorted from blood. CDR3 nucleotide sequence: TGCAGCGTTGAAACCGGGACTAGCGGCAGAGTAGGAGAGCAGTTCTTC. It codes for CSVETGTSGRVGEQFF.